The 28 T cell receptor beta chains below were found in one sample sequenced in a study of blood T cell repertoires in COVID-19. Sequenced by immunoSEQ multiplex PCR; TCRdb stores in-frame clones only, minus some. The sample has under 250,000 clones, more than 75% seen once. Sequencing input: peripheral blood. Receptors originate from a man aged 45-65 years with COVID-19, enrolled during active disease.

V usage is TRBV27 and J usage is TRBJ2-3; TRBD1 matches at 12 bases. The CDR3 loop spans 21 amino acids. The ends lost 3 bases at V and 5 bases at J; junction bases unmatched: 21. From germline, CDR1 is MNHEY and CDR2 SMNVEV (reference sequence). DNA of the CDR3: TGTGCCAGCAGTTTTAGCCCGTGGGAAAAGAGGGACAGGGGGCTTATAGATACGCAGTATTTT. It specifies CASSFSPWEKRDRGLIDTQYF.

This chain connects TRBV5-6 to TRBJ2-4, with a tentative D call TRBD1 (6 bases). Trimming took 2 bases from V and 3 from J, leaving 15 bases between them. The CDR3 is 16 residues long. From germline, CDR1 is SGHDT and CDR2 YYEEEE. The CDR3 protein is CASSLQGFEDKNIQYF. DNA for the CDR3: TGTGCCAGCAGCTTACAGGGTTTTGAGGACAAAAACATTCAGTACTTC.

This chain links TRBV2 with TRBJ1-2, with TRBD1 matching over 7 bases. The trim removed 8 bases at V and 5 bases at J, leaving 2 bases unmatched. Germline V gene sequence: CDR1 SNHLY, CDR2 FYNNEI. The length of the CDR3 is 11 residues. The CDR3 nucleotides are TGTGCCAGCGGACAGGCGTATGGCTACACCTTC. Protein sequence: CASGQAYGYTF.

The rearrangement joins TRBV9 to TRBJ1-4; TRBD1 might be the D (6 bases). Looked up from germline, CDR1 is SGDLS and CDR2 is YYNGEE. V was pared by 0 bases and J by 8 bases, with 17 bases between. The CDR3 is made up of 16 amino acids. CDR3 bases: TGTGCCAGCAGCGTAGGGGGCCGGGGTACAGGGGAAAAACTGTTTTTT. It yields the protein CASSVGGRGTGEKLFF. The full variable domain, its missing parts supplied by reference TRBV9 and TRBJ1-4, is DSGVTQTPKHLITATGQRVTLRCSPRSGDLSVYWYQQSLDQGLQFLIQYYNGEERAKGNILERFSAQQFPDLHSELNLSSLELGDSALYFCASSVGGRGTGEKLFFGSGTQLSVL.

The chain combines TRBV27 with TRBJ1-5, with D maybe TRBD1 (6 bases). The V gene's germline CDR1 is MNHEY and CDR2 SMNVEV (reference sequence). V was trimmed by 5 bases and J by 1 base, leaving 12 bases between them. The length of the CDR3 is 15 residues. CDR3 in DNA: TGTGCCAGCAGTCTCGCGGGGGCGAGCAATCAGCCCCAGCATTTT. Amino acid sequence: CASSLAGASNQPQHF.

The V and J genes are TRBV7-6 and TRBJ2-1; 10 nucleotides agree with TRBD1. The CDR3 length is 16 residues. Germline lookup yields CDR1 SGHVS and CDR2 FNYEAQ. V shed 5 bases, J shed 8 bases, and the junction held 12 bases outside the gene matches. CDR3 in DNA: TGTGCCAGCAGCCTGTCCGACAGGGGGCATTTTCATGAGCAGTTCTTC. The encoded protein is CASSLSDRGHFHEQFF.

The rearrangement uses TRBV6-6 and TRBJ1-6; D might be TRBD1 (5 bases). V dropped 4 bases and J dropped 2 bases, with 9 bases sitting between them. The CDR3 is 15 residues long. Germline V gene data show CDR1 as MNHNY and CDR2 as SVGAGI (reference sequence). DNA for the CDR3: TGTGCCAGCAGTTGGGGGAGGGCCTATAATTCACCCCTCCACTTT. Protein sequence: CASSWGRAYNSPLHF.

In DNA form, the CDR3 reads TGTGCCAGCTCACCAGGGACAGGGGTTTATTCACCCCTCCACTTT. This sequence encodes CASSPGTGVYSPLHF. The chain employs TRBV18 and TRBJ1-6, with 10 bases matching TRBD1. The V and J ends lost 2 bases and 8 bases, in that order; junction bases with no gene match: 3. This CDR3 comprises 15 residues. Germline assignment: CDR1 KGHSH and CDR2 LQKENI.

In its sample, this clone was seen once. The chain is built from TRBV9 and TRBJ1-2; 8 bases line up with TRBD1. This CDR3 comprises 15 residues. The junction had 7 bases not matched to a gene; V was cut back by 3 bases and J by 3 bases. Germline CDR1 and CDR2: SGDLS and YYNGEE. The CDR3 spells CASSAAGTGDYGYTF. The CDR3 DNA reads as TGTGCCAGCAGCGCAGCTGGGACAGGCGACTATGGCTACACCTTC.

J is TRBJ1-2 and V is TRBV9, with TRBD1 matching 9 bases. Trimming removed 0 bases from V and 7 bases from J; junction bases left unmatched: 1. The CDR3 has 13 residues. The germline gives CDR1 SGDLS, CDR2 YYNGEE. CDR3: CASSVGDRVGYTF. CDR3 in DNA: TGTGCCAGCAGCGTAGGGGACAGGGTTGGCTACACCTTC.

V gene TRBV28 combines with J gene TRBJ1-2, with 11 bases identical to TRBD1. CDR1 MDHEN and CDR2 SYDVKM come from the germline V gene. V was clipped by 6 bases and J by 6 bases; unmatched bases: 6. The length of the CDR3 is 14 residues. CDR3 coding DNA: TGTGCCAGCAGGAGACAGGACAGGGGGCATGGCTACACCTTC. It translates to CASRRQDRGHGYTF.

The J gene is TRBJ1-2, the V gene TRBV6-1, with D uncertain. Germline V gene lookup returns CDR1 MNHNS and CDR2 SASEGT. The CDR3 covers 12 residues. Deletions cut 0 bases from V and 4 bases from J, with 3 bases between. The CDR3 nucleotides are TGTGCCAGCAGTGAAGCCCTCTATGGCTACACCTTC. Its protein product is CASSEALYGYTF.

This rearrangement joins TRBV28 to TRBJ2-3; D perhaps matches TRBD1 (6 bases). Germline loops: CDR1 MDHEN, CDR2 SYDVKM. There are 14 residues in the CDR3. Trimming took off 6 bases at V and 0 bases at J, with 10 bases between the two ends. The CDR3 region has the DNA TGTGCCAGCAGCCTTGGACAGAGCACAGATACGCAGTATTTT. Protein sequence: CASSLGQSTDTQYF.

The rearrangement links TRBV20-1 to TRBJ2-5; 8 bases agree with TRBD2. The V gene end was trimmed by 3 bases and the J gene end by 5 bases; junction bases not matched to a gene: 11. The CDR3 has 15 amino acids. Germline V gives CDR1 DFQATT, CDR2 SNEGSKA (reference sequence). The CDR3 region is CSASPGLGFQETQYF. The CDR3 DNA follows: TGCAGTGCTAGTCCGGGACTAGGGTTCCAGGAGACCCAGTACTTC.

This clone came up once. The chain is built from TRBV7-9 and TRBJ1-3; 8 nucleotides agree with TRBD1. V lost 5 bases and J lost 0; bases outside the gene matches: 9. CDR1 and CDR2 from the germline V gene are SEHNR and FQNEAQ (reference sequence). The CDR3 spans 17 residues. CDR3 residues: CASSPPGQAISGNTIYF. The DNA of the CDR3 is TGTGCCAGCAGCCCGCCGGGACAGGCGATCTCTGGAAACACCATATATTTT.

The chain couples TRBV9 to TRBJ2-3, with 10 bases lining up with TRBD2. V trimming: 0 bases; J trimming: 0 bases; junction bases outside the gene matches: 7. The length of the CDR3 is 18 residues. Germline lookup yields CDR1 SGDLS and CDR2 YYNGEE. Written as DNA, the CDR3 is TGTGCCAGCAGCGTAGGGGGACTAGCGATCCCTAGCACAGATACGCAGTATTTT. Translated: CASSVGGLAIPSTDTQYF.

This clone was seen more than once but under ten times. The chain combines TRBV3-1 (or the pseudogene TRBV3-2) with TRBJ1-2, with a possible D match to TRBD1 (6 bases). CDR3 length equals 16 residues. Per germline, CDR1 LGHDT and CDR2 YNNKEL (reference sequence). With 4 bases removed from V and 0 bases from J, the gap between germline ends came to 15 bases. CDR3 DNA sequence: TGTGCCAGCAGCCCCACCAGACAGGCAACTAACTATGGCTACACCTTC. Its translation: CASSPTRQATNYGYTF.

This clone was recorded only once. The rearrangement uses TRBV7-8 and TRBJ1-6; tentatively, D is TRBD1 (6 bases). V was pared by 0 bases and J by 10 bases, with 13 bases between. Per the germline V gene, CDR1 is SGHVS and CDR2 is FQNEAQ. The length of the CDR3 is 15 residues. The CDR3 sequence is CASSLAAGAPSPLHF. CDR3 bases: TGTGCCAGCAGCTTAGCTGCAGGGGCCCCCTCACCCCTCCACTTT.

The genes are TRBV7-3 and TRBJ2-2; 9 positions agree with TRBD1. This CDR3 region has 16 residues. V dropped 0 bases and J dropped 6; count of bases not matched to a gene: 5. Germline V lookup: CDR1 SGHTA, CDR2 FQGTGA. CDR3 sequence reads: CASSLTGTGFPGELFF. DNA for the CDR3: TGTGCCAGCAGCTTAACAGGGACAGGGTTTCCCGGGGAGCTGTTTTTT.

This chain connects TRBV6-5 to TRBJ1-1, with D uncertain. V gave up 8 bases and J gave up 4 bases, with 8 bases separating them. The CDR3 is 11 residues long. Germline CDR1 MNHEY, CDR2 SVGAGI. CDR3 sequence reads: CASQRSTEAFF. The CDR3 bases are TGTGCCAGCCAGCGGAGCACTGAAGCTTTCTTT.

The rearrangement uses TRBV2 and TRBJ1-3; the D gene is possibly TRBD1 (6 bases). The CDR3 covers 14 residues. Germline V gives CDR1 SNHLY, CDR2 FYNNEI. The V end was cut by 6 bases, the J end by 7 bases, with 16 bases between. In nucleotides, the CDR3 is TGTGCCAGCAGGGGGGGGGACACCCGGAACACCATATATTTT. Translated: CASRGGDTRNTIYF.

The chain has TRBV27 and TRBJ2-7, with D possibly being TRBD2 (5 bases). Germline loops: CDR1 MNHEY, CDR2 SMNVEV (reference sequence). The CDR3 is made up of 16 amino acids. V lost 2 bases to trimming and J lost 0 bases, with 14 bases between them. The CDR3 coding sequence is TGTGCCAGCAGTTTACACAGCTCGGGGAACTCCTACGAGCAGTACTTC. Translation: CASSLHSSGNSYEQYF.

The V gene is TRBV7-9, the J gene TRBJ1-1; TRBD1 agrees at 10 bases. Germline V gives CDR1 SEHNR, CDR2 FQNEAQ (reference sequence). The ends lost 6 bases at V and 5 bases at J; junction bases unmatched: 6. CDR3 length: 14 amino acids. The CDR3 is CASSSDRGRTEAFF. The CDR3 bases are TGTGCCAGCAGTTCTGACAGGGGGCGAACTGAAGCTTTCTTT.

This clone was seen only once. The chain recombines TRBV7-2 with TRBJ1-2, with 7 bases that match TRBD1. The germline V gene encodes CDR1 SGHTA and CDR2 FQGNSA. Losses at the gene ends were 4 bases for V and 7 bases for J; bases not matched to a gene: 3. The CDR3 has 12 residues. The CDR3 sequence: CASSSYRGGYTF. In DNA, the CDR3 is TGTGCCAGCAGCTCTTACAGGGGTGGCTACACCTTC.

This chain links TRBV5-8 with TRBJ2-3; 9 nucleotides agree with TRBD2. Losses at the gene ends were 0 bases for V and 4 bases for J; bases not matched to a gene: 6. In germline, CDR1 is SGHTS, CDR2 YDEGEE. The CDR3 covers 16 residues. The CDR3 here is CASSLGLAESSDTQYF. For the CDR3, the DNA is TGTGCCAGCAGCTTGGGACTAGCGGAATCTTCAGATACGCAGTATTTT.

This chain links TRBV19 with TRBJ2-3, with D perhaps matching TRBD2 (6 bases). The CDR3 runs to 16 residues. CDR1 is LNHDA, CDR2 SQIVND, per germline (reference sequence). V lost 1 base, J lost 4 bases, and 15 bases lay in between. The CDR3 nucleotides read TGTGCCAGTAGTATAGGTCCCCTCCCGGGAGCAGATACGCAGTATTTT. It translates to CASSIGPLPGADTQYF.

Worth noting for this clone: Since the CDR3 does not end with the conserved phenylalanine or tryptophan, this likely comes from a read error. It is unclear where the CDR3 begins or ends on the DNA, so no DNA is shown, and the CDR3 is as TCRdb lists it. The rearrangement links TRBV19 to TRBJ2-7; no DNA check was done on the table's D call, TRBD2. Including both end residues, the CDR3 is 8 amino acids long. CDR1 and CDR2 (germline): LNHDA, SQIVND (reference sequence). CDR3 residues: CASPREPL.

This clone was observed a single time. The V and J genes are TRBV13 and TRBJ2-1; a weak D match, TRBD2 (6 bases). The CDR3 length is 13 residues. The V and J ends lost 7 bases and 3 bases respectively, with 10 bases between them. Germline V lookup: CDR1 PRHDT, CDR2 FYEKMQ (reference sequence). This CDR3 reads CASTSGDYNEQFF. The CDR3 coding sequence is TGTGCCAGCACTTCGGGGGACTACAATGAGCAGTTCTTC. The full variable domain, its missing parts supplied by reference TRBV13 and TRBJ2-1, is AAGVIQSPRHLIKEKRETATLKCYPIPRHDTVYWYQQGPGQDPQFLISFYEKMQSDKGSIPDRFSAQQFSDYHSELNMSSLELGDSALYFCASTSGDYNEQFFGPGTRLTVL.